The rows below give T cell receptor beta chains drawn from one sample of a study of T-cell memory formation after mild COVID-19. TCRdb fed the 5' RACE reads into MiXCR, producing one record per CDR3 protein. The sample carries about 290,000 distinct CDR3 sequences, about 15% recorded once. Sequenced material: PBMCs or a T cell subset sorted from them (not recorded which). These receptors all come from a man between 18 and 35 years old who had mild COVID-19 (a few samples of this study predate the infection). Cell type and time point are not known. Both conserved end residues are part of each CDR3. The D gene is left open where the match is weak. Size is stated for part of the rows, as once, few or many counts, or as a class when the clone is expanded.

j_gene	d_gene	abundance	v_gene	CDR3aa	CDR3nt
TRBJ1-6	.	few	TRBV5-1	CASSLEDVQVWSPLHF	TGCGCCAGCAGCTTGGAGGACGTTCAAGTCTGGTCACCCCTCCACTTT
TRBJ1-1	.	few	TRBV7-9	CASSPGKGGVTNTEAFF	TGTGCCAGCAGCCCGGGTAAGGGGGGGGTGACGAACACTGAAGCTTTCTTT
TRBJ2-1	.	few	TRBV6-2/TRBV6-3	CASSYGGGLSSYNEQFF	TGTGCCAGCAGTTACGGCGGGGGCCTGAGCTCCTACAATGAGCAGTTCTTC
TRBJ2-4	TRBD1	few	TRBV12-3/TRBV12-4	CATRRGDRAGNIQYF	TGTGCCACCCGCCGGGGGGACAGGGCGGGAAACATTCAGTACTTC
TRBJ1-5	TRBD1	.	TRBV6-5	CASSLTQGQSNQPQHF	TGTGCCAGCAGTCTAACACAGGGGCAGAGCAATCAGCCCCAGCATTTT
TRBJ2-7	TRBD1	.	TRBV20-1	CSATTPGGVYEQYF	TGCAGTGCTACGACACCAGGGGGAGTTTACGAGCAGTACTTC
TRBJ1-2	TRBD1	.	TRBV6-6	CASSGPGTAYYGYTF	TGTGCCAGCAGTGGGCCCGGGACAGCTTACTATGGCTACACCTTC
TRBJ1-1	.	few	TRBV6-2/TRBV6-3	CASRPRTNTPNTEAFF	TGTGCCAGCAGACCCAGGACGAATACCCCTAACACTGAAGCTTTCTTT
TRBJ2-3	TRBD2	many	TRBV6-4	CASSEASGDSTDTQYF	TGTGCCAGCAGTGAGGCTAGCGGGGATAGCACAGATACGCAGTATTTT
TRBJ2-1	.	few	TRBV7-9	CASSPLRDAGDNEQFF	TGTGCCAGCAGCCCTCTCCGGGACGCTGGGGACAATGAGCAGTTCTTC
TRBJ1-1	.	few	TRBV10-3	CAISQGGTEAFF	TGTGCCATCAGTCAGGGAGGCACTGAAGCTTTCTTT
TRBJ1-2	.	few	TRBV15	CATSSGSYGYTF	TGTGCCACCAGCAGTGGCAGCTATGGCTACACCTTC
TRBJ2-1	TRBD2	few	TRBV27	CASRHERGGSFEQFF	TGTGCCAGCAGACACGAGCGGGGGGGGAGCTTTGAGCAGTTCTTC
TRBJ2-7	.	few	TRBV6-1	CASSEKSTGGAEQYF	TGTGCCAGCAGTGAAAAGAGTACAGGGGGGGCCGAGCAGTACTTC
TRBJ2-3	.	few	TRBV3-1	CASSYPGTPTTDTQYF	TGTGCCAGCAGCTACCCCGGGACTCCAACCACAGATACGCAGTATTTT
TRBJ1-4	.	.	TRBV4-1	CASSHPGISEKLFF	TGCGCCAGCAGCCATCCGGGGATCAGTGAAAAACTGTTTTTT
TRBJ2-7	TRBD1	few	TRBV27	CASKTGGLYEQYF	TGTGCCAGCAAGACAGGGGGCTTGTACGAGCAGTACTTC